This T cell receptor beta chain derives from a study of T-cell reconstitution after alpha-beta-depleted transplantation in children. Preparation of the TCRbeta library involved a method that used unique molecular identifiers. TCRdb reanalysed the PCR reads using MiXCR and keeps one entry per CDR3 protein. The data show 190,000 or so distinct CDR3 sequences, about 6.3% seen once. The V gene lost 0 bases and the J gene lost 2 bases, with 8 bases spanning the gap. The CDR3 contains 14 residues. Germline CDR1 is SGHDT and CDR2 is YYEEEE. This clonotype was counted ten times or more. The specimen was PBMCs from the stem cell graft donor, collected from the stem cell graft. The rearrangement uses TRBV5-6 and TRBJ1-2, with no clear D. This sequence was found in a human donor who donated a stem cell graft to a child with Wiskott-Aldrich syndrome. The DNA for the CDR3 is TGTGCCAGCAGCTTGGATAGTTCGAACTATGGCTACACCTTC. Protein: CASSLDSSNYGYTF.